This TCR beta chain was obtained from a study of shared clonotypes between healthy human individuals. Germline-derived CDR1 and CDR2 are LNHDA and SQIVND (reference sequence). Trimming stripped 1 base from V and 6 bases from J, with 9 bases between. The CDR3 has 13 residues. The naive CD8 fraction comprised CD45RO-negative cells positively selected for CCR7 and excluded terminally differentiated effector memory CD45RA+ cells. Repertoires were generated with immunoSEQ multiplex PCR, while TCRdb's copy carries only in-frame clones and drops some. The repertoire holds some 2 million clones, with less than 95% as singletons.

Source material: naive CD8+ T cells sorted from blood. The V and J genes are TRBV19 and TRBJ1-1; D ambiguous. This receptor was taken from a man aged 18 to 29 in good health. The CDR3 protein is CASSIAVSAEAFF. The DNA for the CDR3 is TGTGCCAGTAGTATAGCGGTTTCGGCTGAAGCTTTCTTT.